This T cell receptor (beta chain) was identified during a study of blood T cells in healthy people across ages. Study outcomes and limitations: Older individuals had lower TCR beta diversity per million T cells (the decline was roughly linear).

This clonotype was counted between two and nine times. Its cognate antigen is unknown. From germline, CDR1 is MNHNS and CDR2 SASEGT. This CDR3 region has 14 residues. Trimming took 10 bases from V and 3 from J; bases not matched to a gene: 8. Primers used in a second PCR of about 6 to 11 cycles were a sample-barcoded 5' primer and a J-beta primer mix. Each CDR3 protein gets one entry after TCRdb re-called the 5' RACE reads with MiXCR. In the table there are some 880,000 distinct CDR3 sequences, roughly 40% of which are singletons. Sequenced material: blood. The gene calls are TRBV6-1 and TRBJ1-5; 8 bases are shared with TRBD1. This TCR was recovered from a young man in good health. The chain's CDR3 is CATWDRLANQPQHF. The CDR3 DNA reads as TGTGCCACCTGGGACAGGTTAGCCAATCAGCCCCAGCATTTT.